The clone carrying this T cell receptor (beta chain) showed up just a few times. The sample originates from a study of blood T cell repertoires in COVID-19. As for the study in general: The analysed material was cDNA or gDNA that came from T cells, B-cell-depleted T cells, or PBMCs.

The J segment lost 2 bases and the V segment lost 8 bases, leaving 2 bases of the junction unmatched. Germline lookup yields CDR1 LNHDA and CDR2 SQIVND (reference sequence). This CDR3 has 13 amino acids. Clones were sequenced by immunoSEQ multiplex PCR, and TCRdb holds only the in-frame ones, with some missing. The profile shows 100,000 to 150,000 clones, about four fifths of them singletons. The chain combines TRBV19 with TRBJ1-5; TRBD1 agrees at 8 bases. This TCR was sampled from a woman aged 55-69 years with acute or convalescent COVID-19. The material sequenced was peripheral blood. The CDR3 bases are TGTGCCAGTTACAGGGGGGGCAATCAGCCCCAGCATTTT. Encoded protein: CASYRGGNQPQHF.